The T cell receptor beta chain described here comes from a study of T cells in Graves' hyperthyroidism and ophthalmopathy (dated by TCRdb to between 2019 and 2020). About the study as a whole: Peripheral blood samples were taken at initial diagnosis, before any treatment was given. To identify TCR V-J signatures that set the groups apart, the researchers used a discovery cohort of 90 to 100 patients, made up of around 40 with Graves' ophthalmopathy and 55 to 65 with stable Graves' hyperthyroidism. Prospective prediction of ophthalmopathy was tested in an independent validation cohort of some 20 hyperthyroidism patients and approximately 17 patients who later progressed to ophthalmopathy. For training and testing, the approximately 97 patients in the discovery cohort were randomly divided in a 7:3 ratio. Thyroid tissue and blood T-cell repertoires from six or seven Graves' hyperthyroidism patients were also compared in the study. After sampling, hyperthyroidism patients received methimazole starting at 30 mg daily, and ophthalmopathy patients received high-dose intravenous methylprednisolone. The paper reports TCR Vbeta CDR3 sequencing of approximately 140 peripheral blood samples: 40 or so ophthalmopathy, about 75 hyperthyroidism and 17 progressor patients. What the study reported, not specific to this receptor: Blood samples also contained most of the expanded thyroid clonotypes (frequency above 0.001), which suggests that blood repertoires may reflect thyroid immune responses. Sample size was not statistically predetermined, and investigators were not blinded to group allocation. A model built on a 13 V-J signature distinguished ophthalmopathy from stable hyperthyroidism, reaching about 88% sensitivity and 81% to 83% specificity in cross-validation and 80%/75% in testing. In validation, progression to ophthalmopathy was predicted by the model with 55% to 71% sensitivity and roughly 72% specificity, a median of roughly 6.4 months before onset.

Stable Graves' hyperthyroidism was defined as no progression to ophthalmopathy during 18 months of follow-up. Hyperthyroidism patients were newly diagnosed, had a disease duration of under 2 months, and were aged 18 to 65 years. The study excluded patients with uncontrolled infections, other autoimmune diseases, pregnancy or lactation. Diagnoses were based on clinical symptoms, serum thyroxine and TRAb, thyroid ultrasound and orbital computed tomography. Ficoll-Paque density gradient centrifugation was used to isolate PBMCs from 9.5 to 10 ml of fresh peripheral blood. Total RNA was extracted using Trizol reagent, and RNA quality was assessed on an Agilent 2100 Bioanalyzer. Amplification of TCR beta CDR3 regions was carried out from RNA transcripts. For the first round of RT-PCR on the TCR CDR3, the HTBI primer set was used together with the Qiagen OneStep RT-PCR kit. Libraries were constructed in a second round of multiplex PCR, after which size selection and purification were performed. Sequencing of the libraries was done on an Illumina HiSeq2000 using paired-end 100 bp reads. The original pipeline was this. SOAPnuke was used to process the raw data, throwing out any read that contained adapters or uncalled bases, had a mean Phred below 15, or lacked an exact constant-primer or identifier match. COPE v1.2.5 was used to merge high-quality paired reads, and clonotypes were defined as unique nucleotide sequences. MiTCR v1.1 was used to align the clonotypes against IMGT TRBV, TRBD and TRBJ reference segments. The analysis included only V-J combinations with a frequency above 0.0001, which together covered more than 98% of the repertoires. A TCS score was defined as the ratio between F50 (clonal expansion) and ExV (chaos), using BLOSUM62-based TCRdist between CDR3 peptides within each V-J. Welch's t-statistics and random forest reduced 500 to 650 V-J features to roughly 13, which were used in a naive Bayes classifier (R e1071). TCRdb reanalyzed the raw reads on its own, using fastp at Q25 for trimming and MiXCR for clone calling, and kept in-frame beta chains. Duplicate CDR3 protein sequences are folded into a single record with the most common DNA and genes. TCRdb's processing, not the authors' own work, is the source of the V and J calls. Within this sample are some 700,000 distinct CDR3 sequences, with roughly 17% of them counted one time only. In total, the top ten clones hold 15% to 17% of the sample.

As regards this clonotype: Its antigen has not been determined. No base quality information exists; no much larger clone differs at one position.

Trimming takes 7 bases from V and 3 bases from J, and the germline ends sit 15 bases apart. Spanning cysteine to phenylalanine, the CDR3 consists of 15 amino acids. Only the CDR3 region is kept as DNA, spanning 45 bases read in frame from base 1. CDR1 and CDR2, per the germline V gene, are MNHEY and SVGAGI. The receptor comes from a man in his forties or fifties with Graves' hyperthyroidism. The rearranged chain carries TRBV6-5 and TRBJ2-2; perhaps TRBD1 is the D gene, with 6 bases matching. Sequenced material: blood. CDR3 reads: CASTLTGHHTGELFF. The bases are TGTGCCAGCACTTTAACGGGACACCACACCGGGGAGCTGTTTTTT.